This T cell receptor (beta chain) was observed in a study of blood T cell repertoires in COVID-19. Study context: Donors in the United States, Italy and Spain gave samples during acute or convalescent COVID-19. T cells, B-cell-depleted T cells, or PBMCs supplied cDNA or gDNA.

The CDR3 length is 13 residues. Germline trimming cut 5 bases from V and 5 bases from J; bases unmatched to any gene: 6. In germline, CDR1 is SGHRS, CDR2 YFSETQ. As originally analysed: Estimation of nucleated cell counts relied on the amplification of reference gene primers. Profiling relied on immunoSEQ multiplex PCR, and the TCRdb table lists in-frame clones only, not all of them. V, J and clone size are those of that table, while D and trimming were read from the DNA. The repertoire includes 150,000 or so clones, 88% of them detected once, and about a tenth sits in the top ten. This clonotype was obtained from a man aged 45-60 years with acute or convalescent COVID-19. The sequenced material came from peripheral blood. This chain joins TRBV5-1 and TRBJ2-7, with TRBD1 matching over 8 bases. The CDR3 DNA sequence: TGCGCCAGCAGTGGACAGGGTAACGACGAGCAGTACTTC. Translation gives CASSGQGNDEQYF.